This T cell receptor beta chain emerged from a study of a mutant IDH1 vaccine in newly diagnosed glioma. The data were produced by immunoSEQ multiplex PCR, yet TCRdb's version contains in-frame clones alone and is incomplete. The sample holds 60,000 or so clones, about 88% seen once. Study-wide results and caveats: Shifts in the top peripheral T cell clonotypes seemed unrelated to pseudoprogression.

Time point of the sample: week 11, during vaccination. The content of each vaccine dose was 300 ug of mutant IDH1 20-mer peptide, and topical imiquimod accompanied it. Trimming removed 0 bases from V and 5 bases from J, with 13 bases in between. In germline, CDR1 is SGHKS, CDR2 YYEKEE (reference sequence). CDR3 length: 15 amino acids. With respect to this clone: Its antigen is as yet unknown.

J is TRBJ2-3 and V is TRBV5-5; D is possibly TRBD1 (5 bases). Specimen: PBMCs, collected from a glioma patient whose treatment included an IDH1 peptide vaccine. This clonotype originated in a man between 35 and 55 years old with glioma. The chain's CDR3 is CASSLGRPQGDTQYF. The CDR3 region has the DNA TGTGCCAGCAGCTTGGGCCGGCCGCAGGGAGATACGCAGTATTTT.